The subject of this entry is one T cell receptor (beta chain). Its antigen is currently unknown. The sample comes from a study of cytomegalovirus exposure and HLA in healthy donors. Study overall: Unique TCRs from HLA-typed donors, 65 million to 85 million of them, were held in an early data release.

Amplification used 60 Vbeta primers and 13 Jbeta primers. Produced via immunoSEQ multiplex PCR; TCRdb's table is partial and in-frame only. The sample shows 150,000 or so clones, 65% to 85% of them seen only once. Study-wide results and caveats: From TCR beta sequences, most subjects' HLA-A and HLA-B alleles were reportedly predicted accurately. TCR beta V- and J-gene trimming was later associated with a missense DCLRE1C variant. Most TCR sequences proved rare, with some public TCRs found in many donors.

Germline CDR1 reads LGHNA; CDR2 reads YSLEER. V lost 1 base, J lost 7 bases, and 4 bases stayed unmatched. This CDR3 has 15 amino acids. The chain recombines TRBV4-3 with TRBJ1-4, with TRBD1 matching over 9 bases. Sequenced: PBMCs. This sequence originates from a woman aged 40 to 50 in good health and CMV-seropositive. CDR3 sequence: CASSQATGGGEKLFF. CDR3 bases: TGCGCCAGCAGCCAAGCTACAGGGGGCGGTGAAAAACTGTTTTTT.